This T cell receptor (beta chain) was identified during a study of blood T cell repertoires in COVID-19. Looking at the study overall: Acute and convalescent COVID-19 samples came from the United States, Italy and Spain. Nucleic acid was either cDNA or gDNA, and it came from T cells, B-cell-depleted T cells, or PBMCs.

This CDR3 spans 15 amino acids. Per germline, CDR1 MNHEY and CDR2 SVGAGI. Trimming cost V 5 bases and J 3 bases, with 16 bases left between them. Authors' data handling: Amplification from reference gene primers served as the basis for estimated nucleated cell counts. Here immunoSEQ multiplex PCR was the method, and the copy in TCRdb shows in-frame clones only, minus some. V, J and clone size reflect that table, while D and trimming were determined from the DNA. The table has about 200,000 clones, 80% seen once. Sequencing was performed on peripheral blood. The sequence derives from a woman aged 65 to 85 with acute or convalescent COVID-19. The chain is built from TRBV6-5 and TRBJ1-1; D is perhaps TRBD1 (6 bases). CDR3 loop: CASSQQGRVDTEAFF. Here the CDR3 DNA reads TGTGCCAGCAGTCAACAGGGCAGGGTGGACACTGAAGCTTTCTTT.